Sequencing of this TCR beta chain was carried out in a study of blood T cell repertoires in COVID-19. About the research overall: COVID-19 samples from acute and convalescent phases originated in the United States, Italy and Spain. In each case, the material was cDNA or gDNA derived from T cells, B-cell-depleted T cells, or PBMCs.

This clone was detected once. As processed by the authors: How many nucleated cells were present was estimated from reference gene primer amplification. Sequencing used immunoSEQ multiplex PCR; TCRdb keeps in-frame clones, though not all of them. D and trimming come from the DNA, and the V and J calls and clone size come from that table. The repertoire has 45,000 to 65,000 clones, 70% to 90% of them found once; the top ten carry around 18%. Germline V gene sequence: CDR1 SGHAT, CDR2 FQNNGV. The CDR3 has 17 amino acids. V lost 0 bases, J lost 0 bases, and 9 bases lay in between. The V call is TRBV11-2, the J call TRBJ2-6, with D possibly matching TRBD2 (5 bases). The sample was peripheral blood. The clonotype was recovered from a human donor in a cohort sampled during active COVID-19. The CDR3 protein is CASSLDWRVSGANVLTF. Written as DNA, the CDR3 is TGTGCCAGCAGCTTAGATTGGCGGGTCTCTGGGGCCAACGTCCTGACTTTC.